Listed below are T cell receptor beta chains from one sample, sequenced in a study of cytomegalovirus exposure and HLA in healthy donors. Repertoires were generated with immunoSEQ multiplex PCR, while TCRdb's copy carries only in-frame clones and drops some. The data hold under 150,000 clones, with roughly 85% observed a single time. Sequenced: PBMCs. All receptors come from a boy aged 5-17 years in good health and CMV-seronegative. Both conserved end residues are part of each CDR3.

j_call: TRBJ1-2; v_call: TRBV4-3; cdr3_aa: CASSQGQGYDYGYTF
j_call: TRBJ2-7; v_call: TRBV6-5; cdr3_aa: CASSYRAGYF
j_call: TRBJ1-2; v_call: TRBV6-6; cdr3_aa: CASSYDLGQAAGYTF
j_call: TRBJ2-3; v_call: TRBV6-6; cdr3_aa: CASIPPDSSTDTQYF
j_call: TRBJ1-4; v_call: TRBV2; cdr3_aa: CASTEMHEKLFF
j_call: TRBJ2-3; v_call: TRBV19; cdr3_aa: CASSILAGGQTDTQYF
j_call: TRBJ1-2; v_call: TRBV10-3; cdr3_aa: CAINRQEGGYTF
j_call: TRBJ1-1; v_call: TRBV5-1; cdr3_aa: CASRGAALANTEAFF
j_call: TRBJ2-5; v_call: TRBV4-1; cdr3_aa: CASSQWGTTQETQYF
j_call: TRBJ1-2; v_call: TRBV13; cdr3_aa: CASSPEAGRVGYTF
j_call: TRBJ1-1; v_call: TRBV19; cdr3_aa: CASSIAGGYEEAFF
j_call: TRBJ2-7; v_call: TRBV2; cdr3_aa: CASTRGVGGVYEQYF
j_call: TRBJ2-5; v_call: TRBV7-7; cdr3_aa: CASSLSAGTEETQYF
j_call: TRBJ2-7; v_call: TRBV7-8; cdr3_aa: CASSPKAVGTYEQYF
j_call: TRBJ2-3; v_call: TRBV11-3; cdr3_aa: CASSPPPGQGLTDTQYF
j_call: TRBJ2-2; v_call: TRBV10-3; cdr3_aa: CATAPGTGMTGELFF
j_call: TRBJ2-1; v_call: TRBV5-1; cdr3_aa: CASSFGGGGGTSGEQFF
j_call: TRBJ2-1; v_call: TRBV5-1; cdr3_aa: CASSLVGTGFNEQFF
j_call: TRBJ2-2; v_call: TRBV29-1; cdr3_aa: CSVDPGTTNTGELFF
j_call: TRBJ1-4; v_call: TRBV21-1; cdr3_aa: CASSSPVGGERKLFF
j_call: TRBJ2-2; v_call: TRBV7-9; cdr3_aa: CASSSPGEPGELFF
j_call: TRBJ2-7; v_call: TRBV5-1; cdr3_aa: CASSLGGTPTYEQYF
j_call: TRBJ2-3; v_call: TRBV30; cdr3_aa: CAWSVAGGTDTQYF
j_call: TRBJ2-1; v_call: TRBV29-1; cdr3_aa: CSVGSFGVEQFF
j_call: TRBJ1-1; v_call: TRBV5-5; cdr3_aa: CASSLTLIWGPVTEAFF
j_call: TRBJ2-3; v_call: TRBV2; cdr3_aa: CASRTSGDTQYF
j_call: TRBJ1-2; v_call: TRBV7-8; cdr3_aa: CASSVGPGQGKYGYTF
j_call: TRBJ2-1; v_call: TRBV10-2; cdr3_aa: CASSESTPSLIPYNEQFF
j_call: TRBJ2-7; v_call: TRBV2; cdr3_aa: CASSVLYEQYF
j_call: TRBJ1-4; v_call: TRBV19; cdr3_aa: CASSPHRSKWEKLFF
j_call: TRBJ2-2; v_call: TRBV7-3; cdr3_aa: CASSLTGGVGGELFF
j_call: TRBJ2-5; v_call: TRBV5-6; cdr3_aa: CASSEDRGETQYF
j_call: TRBJ2-3; v_call: TRBV2; cdr3_aa: CASSQGASTDTQYF
j_call: TRBJ2-1; v_call: TRBV7-2; cdr3_aa: CASSLIAGPYNEQFF
j_call: TRBJ2-3; v_call: TRBV4-1; cdr3_aa: CASSRLPTSGSPLSTDTQYF
j_call: TRBJ2-7; v_call: TRBV15; cdr3_aa: CATSHPSGHSYEQYF
j_call: TRBJ2-2; v_call: TRBV30; cdr3_aa: CARQPGLAGDRYTGELFF
j_call: TRBJ2-7; v_call: TRBV2; cdr3_aa: CASRIAGTSSYEQYF
j_call: TRBJ2-5; v_call: TRBV4-1; cdr3_aa: CASSQVTGSETQYF
j_call: TRBJ2-1; v_call: TRBV4-3; cdr3_aa: CASSHELAGGPSENEQFF
j_call: TRBJ1-2; v_call: TRBV5-4; cdr3_aa: CASSLERFNYGYTF
j_call: TRBJ2-7; v_call: TRBV11-3; cdr3_aa: CASSLGLAYEQYF
j_call: TRBJ2-7; v_call: TRBV4-1; cdr3_aa: CASSQELAALGEQYF
j_call: TRBJ2-5; v_call: TRBV6-5; cdr3_aa: CASRPQGRQETQYF
j_call: TRBJ1-4; v_call: TRBV6-5; cdr3_aa: CASSRQGLKEKLFF
j_call: TRBJ2-7; v_call: TRBV4-1; cdr3_aa: CASSQEAGSYEQYF
j_call: TRBJ2-5; v_call: TRBV6-6; cdr3_aa: CASSYFSAGTQYF
j_call: TRBJ2-3; v_call: TRBV28; cdr3_aa: CASSLHKRLSTDTQYF
j_call: TRBJ2-5; v_call: TRBV6-5; cdr3_aa: CASSYSGGSGTETQYF
j_call: TRBJ2-7; v_call: TRBV15; cdr3_aa: CATSSQWGGGSYEQYF
j_call: TRBJ2-3; v_call: TRBV5-1; cdr3_aa: CASSLGQFTDTQYF
j_call: TRBJ2-7; v_call: TRBV15; cdr3_aa: CATSRQGVSYEQYF
j_call: TRBJ2-5; v_call: TRBV19; cdr3_aa: CASSPGTLQETQYF
j_call: TRBJ1-1; v_call: TRBV27; cdr3_aa: CASKLQGSGYTEAFF